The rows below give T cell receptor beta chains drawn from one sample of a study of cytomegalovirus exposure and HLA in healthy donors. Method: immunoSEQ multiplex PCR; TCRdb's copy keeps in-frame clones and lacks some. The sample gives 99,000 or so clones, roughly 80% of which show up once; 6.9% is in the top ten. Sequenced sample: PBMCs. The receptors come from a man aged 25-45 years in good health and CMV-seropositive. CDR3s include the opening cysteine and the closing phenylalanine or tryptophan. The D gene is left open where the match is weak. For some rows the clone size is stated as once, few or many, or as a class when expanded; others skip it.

DNA: TGTGCCAGCAGCTCGACATGGTACACTGAAGCTTTCTTT; CDR3: CASSSTWYTEAFF; length: 13; J: TRBJ1-1; V: TRBV7-2; D: -; size: -
DNA: TGTGCCAGCAGCGTAGTTGGGACTAGCGGGGGGCTGAGCACAGATACGCAGTATTTT; CDR3: CASSVVGTSGGLSTDTQYF; length: 19; J: TRBJ2-3; V: TRBV9; D: TRBD2; size: -
DNA: TGTGCCAGCAGCTCGACACAGGGAGATACGCAGTATTTT; CDR3: CASSSTQGDTQYF; length: 13; J: TRBJ2-3; V: TRBV11-3; D: -; size: -
DNA: TGTGCCAGCAGTGATGACAGGGTTGGTGTAAAACTGTTTTTT; CDR3: CASSDDRVGVKLFF; length: 14; J: TRBJ1-4; V: TRBV6-1; D: TRBD1; size: -
DNA: TGTGCCAGCACCAAGGGGGCTCCAGAAAGGGACACTGAAGCTTTCTTT; CDR3: CASTKGAPERDTEAFF; length: 16; J: TRBJ1-1; V: TRBV11-1; D: TRBD1; size: -
DNA: TGCGCCAGCAGCCCCGGGACTGTCTACGAGCAGTACTTC; CDR3: CASSPGTVYEQYF; length: 13; J: TRBJ2-7; V: TRBV4-1; D: -; size: -
DNA: TGTGCCAGCAGCCAAGGGGAAACAGGGGGTGGTTACGAGCAGTACTTC; CDR3: CASSQGETGGGYEQYF; length: 16; J: TRBJ2-7; V: TRBV4-2; D: TRBD1; size: -
DNA: TGTGCCAGCTCACGCACAACAGGGTTCGTAAGGAATGAGCAGTTCTTC; CDR3: CASSRTTGFVRNEQFF; length: 16; J: TRBJ2-1; V: TRBV18; D: -; size: -
DNA: TGTGCCAGCAGCCGTAGAACAGGGGCCCGCTCTGGAAACACCATATATTTT; CDR3: CASSRRTGARSGNTIYF; length: 17; J: TRBJ1-3; V: TRBV4-2; D: TRBD1; size: -
DNA: TGTGCCAGCAGCGTAAGCGGGGGCACAGATACGCAGTATTTT; CDR3: CASSVSGGTDTQYF; length: 14; J: TRBJ2-3; V: TRBV7-2; D: TRBD2; size: -
DNA: TGTGCCAGCTCACCATCCTATGATGAAAAACTGTTTTTT; CDR3: CASSPSYDEKLFF; length: 13; J: TRBJ1-4; V: TRBV18; D: -; size: -
DNA: TGTGCCAGCAGCTTACAGGCGGGAAACACCATATATTTT; CDR3: CASSLQAGNTIYF; length: 13; J: TRBJ1-3; V: TRBV5-6; D: -; size: few
DNA: TGTGCCAGCAGTAGCCTGCAGGGGGCTGACACCGGGGAGCTGTTTTTT; CDR3: CASSSLQGADTGELFF; length: 16; J: TRBJ2-2; V: TRBV11-2; D: TRBD1; size: few
DNA: TGTGCCAGTAGTTCCCGGACAGGGGACTATGGCTACACCTTC; CDR3: CASSSRTGDYGYTF; length: 14; J: TRBJ1-2; V: TRBV19; D: TRBD1; size: -
DNA: TGTGCCAGTAGTACTCTCGGGACAGGGTCCTACGAGCAGTACTTC; CDR3: CASSTLGTGSYEQYF; length: 15; J: TRBJ2-7; V: TRBV19; D: TRBD1; size: -
DNA: TGTGCCAGCAGCTTAATGGCAGGGAATTCACCCCTCCACTTT; CDR3: CASSLMAGNSPLHF; length: 14; J: TRBJ1-6; V: TRBV13; D: -; size: -
DNA: TGTGCCAGCAGCTTGGGTGGTGGACAGAACTCTGGAAACACCATATATTTT; CDR3: CASSLGGGQNSGNTIYF; length: 17; J: TRBJ1-3; V: TRBV5-4; D: -; size: -
DNA: TGCGCCAGACCCTGCCGGGACAGGGAAGGCTACACCTTC; CDR3: CARPCRDREGYTF; length: 13; J: TRBJ1-2; V: TRBV10-1; D: TRBD1; size: once
DNA: TGTGCCAGCAGTCGACAGGGTGTCCGGCAGCCCCAGCATTTT; CDR3: CASSRQGVRQPQHF; length: 14; J: TRBJ1-5; V: TRBV5-6; D: TRBD1; size: -
DNA: TGTGCCACCAGCAGAGGACCGGGAGAGACCCAGTACTTC; CDR3: CATSRGPGETQYF; length: 13; J: TRBJ2-5; V: TRBV15; D: -; size: -
DNA: TGTGCCAGCAGCAGAAGGACAGGGAGGCAGCCCCAGCATTTT; CDR3: CASSRRTGRQPQHF; length: 14; J: TRBJ1-5; V: TRBV5-6; D: TRBD1; size: -
DNA: TGCGCCAGCAGCTTTTTTGCGCCGAACACTGAAGCTTTCTTT; CDR3: CASSFFAPNTEAFF; length: 14; J: TRBJ1-1; V: TRBV5-1; D: -; size: -
DNA: TGTGCCATCGGCTGGACTAGCGGGGGAGACTACAATGAGCAGTTCTTC; CDR3: CAIGWTSGGDYNEQFF; length: 16; J: TRBJ2-1; V: TRBV10-3; D: TRBD2; size: -
DNA: TGTGCCAGCAGCTTGGCCAGTGAAGCTTTCTTT; CDR3: CASSLASEAFF; length: 11; J: TRBJ1-1; V: TRBV5-6; D: -; size: -
DNA: TGTGCCAGCAGCTTGACTAGCGGAATCACAGATACGCAGTATTTT; CDR3: CASSLTSGITDTQYF; length: 15; J: TRBJ2-3; V: TRBV11-3; D: TRBD2; size: few
DNA: TGTGCCATCAGGGGGACTAGCACCGAAGAGACCCAGTACTTC; CDR3: CAIRGTSTEETQYF; length: 14; J: TRBJ2-5; V: TRBV10-3; D: TRBD2; size: -
DNA: TGTGCCAGCAGTTCACAGGGGGCTAACTATGGCTACACCTTC; CDR3: CASSSQGANYGYTF; length: 14; J: TRBJ1-2; V: TRBV6-5; D: TRBD1; size: -
DNA: TGTGCCAGCAGCTTAGAGGGGGCAGAGACCCAGTACTTC; CDR3: CASSLEGAETQYF; length: 13; J: TRBJ2-5; V: TRBV13; D: TRBD1; size: few
DNA: TGCAGCGTTGATCCACTGGGACAGGGGGCCTACAATGAGCAGTTCTTC; CDR3: CSVDPLGQGAYNEQFF; length: 16; J: TRBJ2-1; V: TRBV29-1; D: TRBD1; size: -
DNA: TGTGCCAGCAGTCGCACAGGGGCCCTTAACATTCAGTACTTC; CDR3: CASSRTGALNIQYF; length: 14; J: TRBJ2-4; V: TRBV27; D: TRBD1; size: -
DNA: TGTGCCAGCAGCTTCTCTAGCGGAGACCGCACAGATACGCAGTATTTT; CDR3: CASSFSSGDRTDTQYF; length: 16; J: TRBJ2-3; V: TRBV5-6; D: TRBD2; size: -
DNA: TGTGCCAGCAGCATCCAGGGACAAGGCGGTGAAAAACTGTTTTTT; CDR3: CASSIQGQGGEKLFF; length: 15; J: TRBJ1-4; V: TRBV7-9; D: -; size: few
DNA: TGTGCCAGCAGTTTCCCCAACGCCGGGACAGGGGGCACCGAGCAGTACTTC; CDR3: CASSFPNAGTGGTEQYF; length: 17; J: TRBJ2-7; V: TRBV28; D: TRBD1; size: -
DNA: TGTGCCAGCAGGCTCGGCGGGGGCGCGGGGCCCTACGAGCAGTACTTC; CDR3: CASRLGGGAGPYEQYF; length: 16; J: TRBJ2-7; V: TRBV27; D: -; size: -
DNA: TGTGCCAGCAGCTTATGGAGGATGAACACTGAAGCTTTCTTT; CDR3: CASSLWRMNTEAFF; length: 14; J: TRBJ1-1; V: TRBV7-2; D: -; size: -
DNA: TGTGCCAGCACCACCGAAGGACTAGCGGGGGGTAGTGAGCAGTTCTTC; CDR3: CASTTEGLAGGSEQFF; length: 16; J: TRBJ2-1; V: TRBV2; D: TRBD2; size: -
DNA: TGTGCCAGCAGTTACGACGGGGGCTATAATTCACCCCTCCACTTT; CDR3: CASSYDGGYNSPLHF; length: 15; J: TRBJ1-6; V: TRBV6-5; D: -; size: -
DNA: TGTGCCAGTTCAACAGGGTCGGCTCCTGGTAATTCACCCCTCCACTTT; CDR3: CASSTGSAPGNSPLHF; length: 16; J: TRBJ1-6; V: TRBV27; D: -; size: -
DNA: TGTGCCAGCTCTCCCGTAACGGTACGGGGAGGCACAGATACGCAGTATTTT; CDR3: CASSPVTVRGGTDTQYF; length: 17; J: TRBJ2-3; V: TRBV18; D: -; size: few
DNA: TGTGCCAGCAGTGAACTAGGGGGAAATAACTATGGCTACACCTTC; CDR3: CASSELGGNNYGYTF; length: 15; J: TRBJ1-2; V: TRBV2; D: -; size: once
DNA: TGTGCCAGCAGCATTGGACTAGCGGTTTCCTACGAGCAGTACTTC; CDR3: CASSIGLAVSYEQYF; length: 15; J: TRBJ2-7; V: TRBV7-2; D: TRBD2; size: -
DNA: TGTGCCTGGAGTGTAAAGGGGCGGAATGAGCAGTTCTTC; CDR3: CAWSVKGRNEQFF; length: 13; J: TRBJ2-1; V: TRBV30; D: -; size: few
DNA: TGTGCCAGCTCGACAGGGTACACAGATACGCAGTATTTT; CDR3: CASSTGYTDTQYF; length: 13; J: TRBJ2-3; V: TRBV7-8; D: TRBD1; size: once
DNA: TGTGCCAGCAGCCCGACAGGGCGTCATAATTCCCCCCTCCACTTT; CDR3: CASSPTGRHNSPLHF; length: 15; J: TRBJ1-6; V: TRBV7-9; D: TRBD1; size: -
DNA: TGTGCCAGCAGCTTAGTGGGCGGGGGGACGTACCAAGAGACCCAGTACTTC; CDR3: CASSLVGGGTYQETQYF; length: 17; J: TRBJ2-5; V: TRBV7-2; D: TRBD2; size: -
DNA: TGTGCCAGCAGCGTAGCCCCGGGGCGGGGAGGAACTGAAGCTTTCTTT; CDR3: CASSVAPGRGGTEAFF; length: 16; J: TRBJ1-1; V: TRBV9; D: -; size: -
DNA: TGTGCCAGCAGCCAAGCCGGACAGGGGGCCGAGCAGTACTTC; CDR3: CASSQAGQGAEQYF; length: 14; J: TRBJ2-7; V: TRBV4-2; D: TRBD1; size: -
DNA: TGTGCCAGCAGCCTCCCTGGGGGAGGGACTGAAGCTTTCTTT; CDR3: CASSLPGGGTEAFF; length: 14; J: TRBJ1-1; V: TRBV27; D: -; size: -
DNA: TGTGCCAGCAGCTTGAGGGCGGGGGCCTACACAGATACGCAGTATTTT; CDR3: CASSLRAGAYTDTQYF; length: 16; J: TRBJ2-3; V: TRBV5-4; D: -; size: -
DNA: TGCGCCAGCAGCCTTTGGCAACGACAGGGCTCCAATTACGAGCAGTACTTC; CDR3: CASSLWQRQGSNYEQYF; length: 17; J: TRBJ2-7; V: TRBV5-1; D: TRBD1; size: -
DNA: TGCGCCAGCAGCTTCCTGACAGGTACTCCGGAGCAGTACTTC; CDR3: CASSFLTGTPEQYF; length: 14; J: TRBJ2-5; V: TRBV5-1; D: -; size: -
DNA: TGTGCCAGTTCGAGGGGGCCCTCCTACGAGCAGTACTTC; CDR3: CASSRGPSYEQYF; length: 13; J: TRBJ2-7; V: TRBV7-9; D: TRBD1; size: -
DNA: TGTGCCAGCAGCTTACCGAGGACAGGGGAGACCTACGAGCAGTACTTC; CDR3: CASSLPRTGETYEQYF; length: 16; J: TRBJ2-7; V: TRBV7-9; D: TRBD1; size: -
DNA: TGCGCCAGCAGCCAAGTAGCCAACTCTGGGGCCAACGTCCTGACTTTC; CDR3: CASSQVANSGANVLTF; length: 16; J: TRBJ2-6; V: TRBV4-3; D: -; size: -
DNA: TGTGCCAGCGGAACCATAGCGGGCGTCACCACAGATACGCAGTATTTT; CDR3: CASGTIAGVTTDTQYF; length: 16; J: TRBJ2-3; V: TRBV27; D: TRBD2; size: few
DNA: TGCGCCAGCAGCCAAGACCTTCCGCGGGGGATGACAGATACGCAGTATTTT; CDR3: CASSQDLPRGMTDTQYF; length: 17; J: TRBJ2-3; V: TRBV4-1; D: TRBD2; size: -
DNA: TGTGCCAGCAGCGTACGGAGCGCAGATACGCAGTATTTT; CDR3: CASSVRSADTQYF; length: 13; J: TRBJ2-3; V: TRBV7-2; D: -; size: -